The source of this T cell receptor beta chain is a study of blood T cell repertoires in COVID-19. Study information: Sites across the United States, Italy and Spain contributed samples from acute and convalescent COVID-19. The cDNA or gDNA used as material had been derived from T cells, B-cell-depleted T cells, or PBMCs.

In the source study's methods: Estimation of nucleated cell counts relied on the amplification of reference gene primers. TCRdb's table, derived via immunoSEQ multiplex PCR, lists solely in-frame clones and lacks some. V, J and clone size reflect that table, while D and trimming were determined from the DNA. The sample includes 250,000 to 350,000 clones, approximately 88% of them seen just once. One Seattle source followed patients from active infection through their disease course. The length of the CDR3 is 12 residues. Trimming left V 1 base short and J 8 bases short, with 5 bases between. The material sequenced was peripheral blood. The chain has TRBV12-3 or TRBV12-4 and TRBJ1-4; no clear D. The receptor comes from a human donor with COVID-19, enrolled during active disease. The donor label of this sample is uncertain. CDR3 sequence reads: CASSLGAEKLFF. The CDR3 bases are TGTGCCAGCAGTTTAGGGGCGGAAAAACTGTTTTTT.